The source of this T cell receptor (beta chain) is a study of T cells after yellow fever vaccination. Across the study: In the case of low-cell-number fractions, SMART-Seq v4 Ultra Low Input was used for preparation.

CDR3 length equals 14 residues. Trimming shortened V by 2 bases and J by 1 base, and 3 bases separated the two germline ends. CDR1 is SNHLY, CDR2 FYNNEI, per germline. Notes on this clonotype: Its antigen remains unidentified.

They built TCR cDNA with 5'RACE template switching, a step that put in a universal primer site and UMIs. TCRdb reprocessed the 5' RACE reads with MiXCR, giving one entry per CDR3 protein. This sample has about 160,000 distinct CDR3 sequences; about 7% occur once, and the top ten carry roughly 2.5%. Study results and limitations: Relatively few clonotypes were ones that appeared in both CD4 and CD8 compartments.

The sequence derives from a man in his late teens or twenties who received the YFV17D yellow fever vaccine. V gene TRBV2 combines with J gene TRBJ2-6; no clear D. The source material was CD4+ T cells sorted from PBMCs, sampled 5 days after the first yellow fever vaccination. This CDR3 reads CASSETSGANVLTF. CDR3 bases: TGTGCCAGCAGTGAAACTTCTGGGGCCAACGTCCTGACTTTC.